This TCR beta chain was identified in a study of cytomegalovirus exposure and HLA in healthy donors (TCRdb year 2017). About the study as a whole: According to an earlier analysis of several hundred of the donors, some 180 million T cells yielded over 90 million unique TCR beta sequences and around 280 Gb of sequence data. A few DR-DQ haplotypes were treated as single units for association and clustering because of strong linkage in the cohort. The study used immunosequencing to profile the T cell repertoires of 666 subjects and linked those repertoires to cytomegalovirus serostatus. To study patterns of TCR occurrence, a later analysis re-analyzed previously published TCR beta repertoires from 600 to 750 donors and added high-resolution HLA genotyping. The study aimed to test whether cataloging public T cell receptors could reveal signatures of past pathogen exposure. Of the 300 to 500 genotyped donors, 75% to 85% were placed in the genetic ancestry cluster associated with self-reported Caucasian donors. Among under 450 genotyped donors of the cohort, an average of about 240,000 unique TCR beta nucleotide sequences were sequenced per donor, around a sixth of them non-productive. A separate validation cohort of roughly 110 different subjects was used in addition to the approximately 640-subject first cohort. Both class I and class II loci were covered by HLA typing, at four-digit resolution. An early release that covered more than 550 HLA-typed donors contained approximately 290 gigabases of sequencing data and tens of millions of unique TCR sequences. Rather than using new phenotypic data, the later analysis identified candidate immune exposures from TCR beta sequences and from how often those sequences occurred across donors. Genome-wide SNP genotypes for about 60% of the 666 donors were used in a later genetic analysis, which treated that subset as a discovery cohort. An earlier analysis of 587 of the donors used high-throughput TCR beta sequencing to judge whether each TCR beta V gene segment behaved as functional or pseudogenic. To predict cytomegalovirus infection status, the study combined high-throughput TCR immunosequencing, statistical association of individual TCRs with disease status, and machine learning. Typing coverage varied by locus: roughly 620-640 donors for A, B, C, DRB1 and DQB1; around 560 for DQA1; approximately 570 for DPA1; about 450 for DPB1. Every discovery cohort repertoire had been produced on one sequencing platform. Donor age, sex, ethnicity and CMV serostatus were compiled together with the repertoire data. Broader findings and caveats from the paper: Compared with equally common non-associated chains, HLA-associated TCR beta chains in a later analysis were more clonally expanded and had lower generation probabilities. At a false discovery rate of 0.05, a later analysis linked under 20,000 TCR beta sequences to specific HLA alleles. Some IMGT-functional V segments, including TRBV6-2 and TRBV6-3, could not be told apart with the 87-base-pair reads, so those segments were excluded. In an earlier analysis of fewer than 700 of the donors, most TCR beta V segments appeared in productive rearrangements about 87% or about 30% of the time, broadly matching IMGT annotations. HLA typing was unavailable for some donors at each locus, so association tests used only the typed subset. Approximately 18 rarely observed V segments, including chromosome 9 orphons, were excluded from the earlier analysis of some 590 of the donors because counts were too low. An association between a missense DCLRE1C variant and V-gene and J-gene trimming of TCR beta chains was found in a later genetic analysis and replicated in an independent cohort. In a later analysis, the rate of TCR association differed among HLA loci, with DRB1 alleles having the most associated TCRs and HLA-C alleles having the fewest. In the study, some 160 TCR beta chains were listed as associated with cytomegalovirus. A cluster of highly shared sequence variants was judged likely to be a technical artifact of the sequencing pipeline. In vitro tests confirmed that a few of the cytomegalovirus-associated TCR beta chains recognize cytomegalovirus antigens. Presence/absence analyses assumed roughly uniform sequencing depth across donors, an assumption that may not hold. For the cohort, immune exposure information was limited to CMV serostatus. A later analysis reported that several top co-occurrence clusters appeared linked to parvovirus B19, influenza, CMV and Epstein-Barr virus. Most TCR sequences were seen in very few donors, while some public TCRs were found in many individuals. Only TCR beta chains were sequenced in this cohort, and the absence of alpha or paired-chain data limited detectable features. A later genetic analysis reported fewer N-insertions in productive TCRs among donors in an Asian-associated ancestry cluster than the roughly 620-donor mean. Correlated functional status among segregating V segments might reflect linkage disequilibrium, but an unknown experimental factor could not be ruled out. According to the authors, the approach could potentially be generalized to other disease states and immunological phenotypes. A later analysis found that most CMV-associated TCR beta chains appeared HLA-restricted, with HLA associations seemingly driven largely by CMV exposure. The classifier was reported to diagnose cytomegalovirus status with high specificity and sensitivity in both the original cohort and the validation cohort. Assigning TCR associations to individual alleles was difficult when HLA alleles, especially DR and DQ, strongly co-occurred. A further reported finding was that TCR beta sequences accurately predicted the HLA-A and HLA-B alleles for most subjects in the first cohort.

Only a few counts were recorded for this clone. Its antigen target is currently unknown. Base-call qualities are not available, and no considerably larger clone is one nucleotide away. From cysteine to phenylalanine, the CDR3 is 15 amino acids long. Of all the DNA, just the CDR3 is kept, 45 bases in frame from base 1. The cohort was made up of 666 healthy bone marrow donors. At the time of sampling, all cohort members were nominally healthy, though unrecorded immune exposures were likely present. The donor tested CMV seropositive and was one of the 289 seropositive cohort members. A peripheral blood sample was collected from each donor, and TCR beta sequencing was performed on peripheral blood mononuclear cells. The Qiagen DNeasy Blood Extraction Kit was used to extract genomic DNA from the blood cell samples. To prepare the library, the immunoSEQ multiplex PCR assay was applied. For the multiplex PCR, a mixture combining 60 forward primers for TCR Vbeta segments and 13 reverse primers for TCR Jbeta segments was used. A multiplex PCR assay on genomic DNA amplified the CDR3 region of rearranged TCR beta genes. The amplified TCR beta libraries were sequenced on the Illumina HiSeq System as 87-base-pair reads. The authors' pipeline ran thus. A later analysis tallied roughly 78 million unique TCR beta chains across the 700 or so repertoires, and about 10 million of those chains were shared by two or more donors. A nearest-neighbor algorithm error-corrected the raw reads and collapsed the reads into unique sequences, merging closely related sequences to remove PCR and sequencing errors. CDR3 sequences were aligned to IMGT reference sequences to assign V, D and J gene segments. Each retained sequence needed at least a six-nucleotide match to both a V gene segment and a J gene segment. A rearrangement was called productive if the CDR3 had no stop codons and remained in frame with V and J, and every other rearrangement was called non-productive. Following IMGT convention, CDR3 was defined as the stretch from the second conserved V-encoded cysteine up to the conserved J-encoded phenylalanine. The earlier analysis of around 640 of the donors excluded sequences that lacked an unambiguous match to a single V gene segment. An earlier analysis of about 590 of the donors classified V segments as functional when productive rearrangements were above 56.7% and as segregating when the standard deviation between donors was above 5%. To diagnose cytomegalovirus status from the catalog of TCR beta chain sequences, a statistical classification framework was built. V and J gene assignment, in a later analysis, came from comparing TCR nucleotide sequences with IMGT/GENE-DB human TR gene sequences. A later analysis assigned CDR3 sequences and most-parsimonious VDJ recombination scenarios with the TCRdist pipeline. In a later analysis, every TCR beta chain was defined by the combination of its CDR3 amino acid sequence and its V-gene family, and reads without a unique V-gene family were dropped. In a later analysis, nearly 600 highly shared, low-generation-probability nucleotide sequences were removed to address suspected cross-contamination and a sequencing artifact. In a later analysis, a clonal expansion index was calculated for each public chain from normalized within-repertoire ranks of inferred template counts. Generation probabilities in a later analysis came from a VDJ recombination model fitted to out-of-frame rearrangements, and those results were checked against IGoR. A later analysis scored TCR-TCR, TCR-HLA and TCR-CMV co-occurrence with hypergeometric tests, applying a repertoire-size bias correction to TCR pairs. To estimate false discovery rates, a later analysis permuted the HLA or CMV assignments 20 times. In a later analysis, co-occurring TCRs were grouped using DBSCAN, with TCRdist sequence similarity added in when clustering inside HLA-allele-positive subsets. For co-occurrence clustering, repertoires with fewer than 30,000 or more than 120,000 public chains were excluded, along with roughly five repertoires with anomalous nucleotide sharing. In TCRdb, the immuneACCESS table is reduced to in-frame sequences with V and J assigned. These tables do not hold every clone; where another copy was compared, an unresolved V gene accounts for under half, and the others remain unexplained. That table furnishes V, J and clone size, whereas the DNA furnished D and trimming. This sample lists some 120,000 clones; around 75% were detected once. The ten biggest clones cover about 9.1% of the sample.

Sequences were obtained from PBMCs. The sequence is built from TRBV21-1 and TRBJ1-3; the table calls TRBD1, which could not be checked here. TRBV21-1 is termed a pseudogene. This sequence was found in a woman between 50 and 59 years old in good health and CMV-seropositive. The CDR3 reads CASSNGTGVGNTIYF. The DNA sequence is as follows: TGTGCCAGCAGCAACGGGACAGGGGTCGGAAACACCATATATTTT.